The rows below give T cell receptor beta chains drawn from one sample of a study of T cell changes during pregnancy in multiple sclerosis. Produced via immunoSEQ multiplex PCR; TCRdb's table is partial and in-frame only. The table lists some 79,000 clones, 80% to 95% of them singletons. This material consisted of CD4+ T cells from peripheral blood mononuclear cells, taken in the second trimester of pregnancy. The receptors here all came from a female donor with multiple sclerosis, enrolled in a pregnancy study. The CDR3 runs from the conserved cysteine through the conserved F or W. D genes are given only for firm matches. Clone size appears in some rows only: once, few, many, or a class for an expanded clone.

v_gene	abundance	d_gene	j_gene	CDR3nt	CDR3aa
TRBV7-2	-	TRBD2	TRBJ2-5	TGTGCCAGCAGCCAGACTAGCACGAGGGAGACCCAGTACTTC	CASSQTSTRETQYF
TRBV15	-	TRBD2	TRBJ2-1	TGTGCCACCAGCACGCCGGGACTAGCGGGGTTGAGCTCCTACAATGAGCAGTTCTTC	CATSTPGLAGLSSYNEQFF
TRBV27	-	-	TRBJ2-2	TGTGCCAGCAGACAACCCGGACTGTTAAACACCGGGGAGCTGTTTTTT	CASRQPGLLNTGELFF
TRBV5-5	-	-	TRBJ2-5	TGTGCCAGCAGCTTGGCCAGGGGAGACGAGACCCAGTACTTC	CASSLARGDETQYF
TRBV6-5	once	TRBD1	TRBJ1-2	TGTGCCAGCAGAACCCTGGGACAGGGGATTGGCTACACCTTC	CASRTLGQGIGYTF
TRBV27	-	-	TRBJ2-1	TGTGCCAGCACCCACCTCGGGGCTCCCCGGGGGAATGAGCAGTTCTTC	CASTHLGAPRGNEQFF
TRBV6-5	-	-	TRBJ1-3	TGTGCCAGCAGTTACTCGGGCAGCTCTGGAAACACCATATATTTT	CASSYSGSSGNTIYF
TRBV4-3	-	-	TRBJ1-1	TGCGCCAGCAGCCAATCCCAGACAGGCATGAACACTGAAGCTTTCTTT	CASSQSQTGMNTEAFF
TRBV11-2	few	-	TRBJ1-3	TGTGCCAGCAGCTTAGATCTAATCTCTGGAAACACCATATATTTT	CASSLDLISGNTIYF
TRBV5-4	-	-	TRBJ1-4	TGTGCCAGCAGCTCCTCCTCACAGGCGGTAAAACTGTTTTTT	CASSSSSQAVKLFF
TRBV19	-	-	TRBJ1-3	TGTGCCAGTAGTCTTACGGGGGCTGGAAACACCATATATTTT	CASSLTGAGNTIYF
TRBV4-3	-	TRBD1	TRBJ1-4	TGCGCCAGCAGCCAAGGTCACAGGGGGGCTGAAAAACTGTTTTTT	CASSQGHRGAEKLFF
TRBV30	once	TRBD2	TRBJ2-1	TGTGCCTGGAGTGGTAGGGGAATAAGCGGGAGGGCTTACAATGAGCAGTTCTTC	CAWSGRGISGRAYNEQFF
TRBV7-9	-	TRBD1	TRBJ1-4	TGTGCCAGCAGTCCTAGGACAGGGAATGAAAAACTGTTTTTT	CASSPRTGNEKLFF
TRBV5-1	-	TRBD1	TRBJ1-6	TGCGCCAGCAGCTACCCAGGGGGCAATTCACCCCTCCACTTT	CASSYPGGNSPLHF
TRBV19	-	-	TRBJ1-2	TGTGCCAGTAGTATAGTCGTTCACTATGGCTACACCTTC	CASSIVVHYGYTF
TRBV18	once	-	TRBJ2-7	TGTGCCAGCTCACGAGGGATCGAGTACGAGCAGTACTTC	CASSRGIEYEQYF
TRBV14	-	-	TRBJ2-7	TGTGCCAGCAGCTCACTCCTGGGGGCGCGGTACGAGCAGTACTTC	CASSSLLGARYEQYF
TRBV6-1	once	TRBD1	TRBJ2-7	TGTGCCAGCAAGGGACAGGCTGAGTCCTACGAGCAGTACTTC	CASKGQAESYEQYF
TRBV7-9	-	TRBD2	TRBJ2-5	TGTGCCAGCAGCCCGATGGGGGGGACGGAGACCCAGTACTTC	CASSPMGGTETQYF
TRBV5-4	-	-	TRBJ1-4	TGTGCCAGCAGCCCCGGGGGGCCGGGAGAAAAACTGTTTTTT	CASSPGGPGEKLFF
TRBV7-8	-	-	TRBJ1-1	TGTGCCAGCAGCTTCGAACGAACAGGACTGAACACTGAAGCTTTCTTT	CASSFERTGLNTEAFF
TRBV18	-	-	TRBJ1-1	TGTGCCAGCTCACCTAACGGACAGTTCACTGAAGCTTTCTTT	CASSPNGQFTEAFF
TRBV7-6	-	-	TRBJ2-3	TGTGCCAGCAGCCCAACACCGGGACTCCCAAGCACAGATACGCAGTATTTT	CASSPTPGLPSTDTQYF
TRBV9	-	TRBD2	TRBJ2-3	TGTGCCAGCAGCCCTGGACTAGCGGGAGGGCTAGCAGATACGCAGTATTTT	CASSPGLAGGLADTQYF
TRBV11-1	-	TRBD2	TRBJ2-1	TGTGCCAGCACCGCCCCAGGGATAGCGGGGGAGCTACACAATGAGCAGTTCTTC	CASTAPGIAGELHNEQFF
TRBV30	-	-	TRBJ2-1	TGTGCCTGGAGTGTGGGCGGGGCCACCTACAATGAGCAGTTCTTC	CAWSVGGATYNEQFF
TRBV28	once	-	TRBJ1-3	TGTGCCAGCAGCCCCCGACAGCGGGTATCTGGAAACACCATATATTTT	CASSPRQRVSGNTIYF
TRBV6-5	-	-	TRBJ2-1	TGTGCCAGCAGTCGACAGGCCCCCTCCTACAATGAGCAGTTCTTC	CASSRQAPSYNEQFF
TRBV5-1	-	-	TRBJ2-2	TGCGCCAGCAGTATCCTGACAGCAATGAACACCGGGGAGCTGTTTTTT	CASSILTAMNTGELFF
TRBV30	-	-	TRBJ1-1	TGTGCCGGATTGCCCCGCGGCGTGAACACTGAAGCTTTCTTT	CAGLPRGVNTEAFF
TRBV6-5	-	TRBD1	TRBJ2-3	TGTGCCAGCAGTTACTCCTTAGACAGGGGCACAGATACGCAGTATTTT	CASSYSLDRGTDTQYF
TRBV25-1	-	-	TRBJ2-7	TGTGCCAGCAGAGTAACCGGGACTCCAAAGCAGTACTTC	CASRVTGTPKQYF
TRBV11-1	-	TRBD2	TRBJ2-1	TGTGCCAGCAGCCCTAGCGGGAGGTCGGATGAGCAGTTCTTC	CASSPSGRSDEQFF
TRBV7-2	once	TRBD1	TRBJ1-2	TGTGCCAGCAGCCCACAGGTGGGACAGAATCTCATTGGGAACTATGGCTACACCTTC	CASSPQVGQNLIGNYGYTF
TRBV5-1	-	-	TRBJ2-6	TGCGCCAGCAGCTTTAGCTCTGGGGCCAACGTCCTGACTTTC	CASSFSSGANVLTF
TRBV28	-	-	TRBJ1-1	TGTGCCAGCAATATAGGGGGTATCGGAGCTTTCTTT	CASNIGGIGAFF
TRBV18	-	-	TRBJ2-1	TGTGCCAGCTCACTAAAGTTAGACAATGAGCAGTTCTTC	CASSLKLDNEQFF
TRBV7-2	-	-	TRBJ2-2	TGTGCCAGCAGCCCTACTAGCCACACCGGGGAGCTGTTTTTT	CASSPTSHTGELFF
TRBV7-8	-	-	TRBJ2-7	TGTGCCAGCAGCTTAATCCGGGAAGAGCAGTACTTC	CASSLIREEQYF
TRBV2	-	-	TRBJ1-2	TGTGCCAGCAGTCCCGGGGGGAACTATGGCTACACCTTC	CASSPGGNYGYTF
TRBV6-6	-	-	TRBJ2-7	TGTGCCAGCAGTTCTAGCGCCTACGAGCAGTACTTC	CASSSSAYEQYF
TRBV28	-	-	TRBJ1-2	TGTGCCAGCAGTTCCTACGCCAAGGGAGCCACTAACTATGGCTACACCTTC	CASSSYAKGATNYGYTF
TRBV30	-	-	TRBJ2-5	TGTGCCTGGAGCCGGGGGGCGGGGGAGACCCAGTACTTC	CAWSRGAGETQYF
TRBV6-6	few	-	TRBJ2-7	-	CASSSSSVAYEQYF
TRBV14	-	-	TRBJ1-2	TGTGCCAGCAGCCCCAAAATCAGCTATGGCTACACCTTC	CASSPKISYGYTF
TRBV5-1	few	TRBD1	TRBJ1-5	TGCGCCAGCAGCCCCGGGACAGGACACAATCAGCCCCAGCATTTT	CASSPGTGHNQPQHF
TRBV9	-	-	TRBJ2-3	TGTGCCAGCAGCGTAGGGGGGAGGACAGATACGCAGTATTTT	CASSVGGRTDTQYF
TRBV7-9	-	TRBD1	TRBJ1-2	TGTGCCAGCAGCCGCGGGGACAGCAAAAACTATGGCTACACCTTC	CASSRGDSKNYGYTF
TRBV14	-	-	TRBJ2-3	TGTGCCAGCAGCATCACATGGGGGCGGGGGTCAGATACGCAGTATTTT	CASSITWGRGSDTQYF
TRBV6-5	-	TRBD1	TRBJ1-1	TGTGCCAGCAGTTACGGGCAGGGGGCTTTTGGCACTGAAGCTTTCTTT	CASSYGQGAFGTEAFF